The subject of this entry is one T cell receptor beta chain. Its matching antigen is unknown. The data were taken from a study of response to subunit inactivated influenza vaccine. The study's findings and limits: New T cells are recruited in small numbers by each seasonal influenza vaccination, according to the authors' suggestion.

TCRdb redid the calling of the RT-PCR reads with MiXCR, one entry per CDR3 protein. Of approximately 290,000 distinct CDR3 sequences in the sample, roughly 20% were seen once. Per germline, CDR1 SGHAT and CDR2 FQNNGV. This CDR3 is 16 amino acids long. V lost 3 bases and J lost 5, with 19 bases in between. The receptor comes from a man in his fifties or sixties who received an inactivated influenza vaccine. The sample here was PBMCs from blood, taken about 20 months after vaccination. The rearrangement uses TRBV11-2 and TRBJ2-5; tentative D call: TRBD1 (6 bases). The CDR3, as DNA: TGTGCCAGCAGCTTCCCCTTTACACAGGGTTACGAGACCCAGTACTTC. Translated, it gives CASSFPFTQGYETQYF.